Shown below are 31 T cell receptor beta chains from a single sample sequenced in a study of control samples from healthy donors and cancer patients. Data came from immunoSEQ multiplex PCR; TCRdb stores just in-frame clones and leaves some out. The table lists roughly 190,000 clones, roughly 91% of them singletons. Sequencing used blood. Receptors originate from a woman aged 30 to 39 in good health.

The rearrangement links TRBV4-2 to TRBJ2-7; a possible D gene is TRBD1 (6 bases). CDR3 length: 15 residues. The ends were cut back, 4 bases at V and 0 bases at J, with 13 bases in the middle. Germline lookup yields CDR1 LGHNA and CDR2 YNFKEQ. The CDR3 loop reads CASSLRTASSYEQYF. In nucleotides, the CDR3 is TGTGCCAGCAGCCTCCGGACAGCGAGCTCCTACGAGCAGTACTTC.

The CDR3 loop is CASSPQGGTDTQYF. DNA of the CDR3: TGTGCCAGCAGTCCACAGGGGGGCACAGATACGCAGTATTTT. The V gene is TRBV6-4, the J gene TRBJ2-3; 8 bases align to TRBD1. This CDR3 has 14 amino acids. Germline CDR1 MRHNA, CDR2 SNTAGT. Trimming removed 5 bases from V and 1 base from J; junction bases left unmatched: 2.

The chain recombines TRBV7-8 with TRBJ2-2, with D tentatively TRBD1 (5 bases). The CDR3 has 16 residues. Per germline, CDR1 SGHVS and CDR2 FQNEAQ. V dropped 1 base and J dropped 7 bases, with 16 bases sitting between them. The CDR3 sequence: CASSLGSAGKNGELFF. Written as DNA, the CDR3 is TGTGCCAGCAGCTTAGGGTCGGCAGGGAAGAACGGGGAGCTGTTTTTT.

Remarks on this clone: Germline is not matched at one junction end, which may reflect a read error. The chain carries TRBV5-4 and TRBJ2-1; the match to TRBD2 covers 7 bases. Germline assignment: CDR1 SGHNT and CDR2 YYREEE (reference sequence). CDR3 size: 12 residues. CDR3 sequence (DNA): TGTGTCAGCAGCTTGGGAGCGGGGGAGCAGTTCTTC. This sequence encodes CVSSLGAGEQFF.

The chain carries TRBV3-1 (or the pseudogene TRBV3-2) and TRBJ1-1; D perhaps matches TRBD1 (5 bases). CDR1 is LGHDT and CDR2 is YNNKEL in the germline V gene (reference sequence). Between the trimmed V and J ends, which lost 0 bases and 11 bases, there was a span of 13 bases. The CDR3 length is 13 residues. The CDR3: CASSQDLRGEAFF. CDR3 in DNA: TGTGCCAGCAGCCAAGATCTGAGGGGAGAGGCTTTCTTT.

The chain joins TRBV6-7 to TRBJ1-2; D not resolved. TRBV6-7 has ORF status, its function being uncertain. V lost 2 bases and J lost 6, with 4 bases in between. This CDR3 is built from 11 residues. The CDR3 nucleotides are TGTGCCAGCAGTTACGAGGATGGCTACACCTTC. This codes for CASSYEDGYTF.

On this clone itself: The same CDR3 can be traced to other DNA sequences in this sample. This chain's CDR3 is CASSLKRNTGELFF. CDR3 bases: TGTGCCAGCAGCTTGAAGCGCAACACCGGGGAGCTGTTTTTT. The V gene is TRBV11-2, the J gene TRBJ2-2; D not certain. This CDR3 is built from 14 residues. Germline loops: CDR1 SGHAT, CDR2 FQNNGV. Deletions cut 3 bases from V and 2 bases from J, with 7 bases between.

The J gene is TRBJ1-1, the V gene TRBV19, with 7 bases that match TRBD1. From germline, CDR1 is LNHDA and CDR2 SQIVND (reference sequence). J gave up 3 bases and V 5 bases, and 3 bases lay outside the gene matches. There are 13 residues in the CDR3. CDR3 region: CASSLQGYTEAFF. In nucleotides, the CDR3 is TGTGCCAGTAGTCTACAGGGGTACACTGAAGCTTTCTTT.

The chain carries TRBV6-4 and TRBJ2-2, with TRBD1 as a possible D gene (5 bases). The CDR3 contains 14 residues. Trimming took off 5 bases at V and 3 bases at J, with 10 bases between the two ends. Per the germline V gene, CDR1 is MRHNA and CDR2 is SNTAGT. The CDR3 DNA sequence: TGTGCCAGCAGTCGACAGTGGGACACCGGGGAGCTGTTTTTT. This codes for CASSRQWDTGELFF.

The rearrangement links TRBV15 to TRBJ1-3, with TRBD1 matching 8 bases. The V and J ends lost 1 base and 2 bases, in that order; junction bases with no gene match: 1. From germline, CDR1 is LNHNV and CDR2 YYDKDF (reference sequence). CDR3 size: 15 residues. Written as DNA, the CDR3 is TGTGCCACCAGCAGAGCCAGGGGGCCTGGAAACACCATATATTTT. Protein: CATSRARGPGNTIYF.

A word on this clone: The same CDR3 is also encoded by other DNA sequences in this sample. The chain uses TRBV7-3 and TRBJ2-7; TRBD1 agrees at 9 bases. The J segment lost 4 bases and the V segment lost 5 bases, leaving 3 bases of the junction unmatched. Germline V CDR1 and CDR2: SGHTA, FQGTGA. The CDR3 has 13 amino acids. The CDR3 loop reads CASSLDRGYEQYF. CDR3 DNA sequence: TGTGCCAGCAGCCTCGACAGGGGGTACGAGCAGTACTTC.

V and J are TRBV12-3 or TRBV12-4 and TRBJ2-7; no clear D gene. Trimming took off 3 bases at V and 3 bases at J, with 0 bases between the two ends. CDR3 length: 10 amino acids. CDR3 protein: CASSFYEQYF. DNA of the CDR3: TGTGCCAGCAGTTTCTACGAGCAGTACTTC.

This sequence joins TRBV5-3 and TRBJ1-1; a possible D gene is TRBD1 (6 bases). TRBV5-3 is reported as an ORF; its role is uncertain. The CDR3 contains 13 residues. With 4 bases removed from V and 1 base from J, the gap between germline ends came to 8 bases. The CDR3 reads CARSPGQNTEAFF. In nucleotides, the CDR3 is TGTGCCAGAAGCCCGGGACAGAACACTGAAGCTTTCTTT.

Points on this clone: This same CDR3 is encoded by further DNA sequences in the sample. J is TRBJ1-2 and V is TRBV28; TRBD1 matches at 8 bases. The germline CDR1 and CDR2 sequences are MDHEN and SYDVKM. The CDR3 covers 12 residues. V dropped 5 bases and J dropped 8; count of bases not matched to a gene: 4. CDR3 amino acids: CASSLGTGGYTF. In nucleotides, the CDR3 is TGTGCCAGCAGTCTGGGGACAGGCGGCTACACCTTC.

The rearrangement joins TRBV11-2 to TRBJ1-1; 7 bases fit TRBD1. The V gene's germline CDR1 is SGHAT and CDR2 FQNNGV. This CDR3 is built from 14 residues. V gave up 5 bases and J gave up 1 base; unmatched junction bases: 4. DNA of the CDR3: TGTGCCAGCAGCGACCGGGACAGGAACACTGAAGCTTTCTTT. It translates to CASSDRDRNTEAFF.

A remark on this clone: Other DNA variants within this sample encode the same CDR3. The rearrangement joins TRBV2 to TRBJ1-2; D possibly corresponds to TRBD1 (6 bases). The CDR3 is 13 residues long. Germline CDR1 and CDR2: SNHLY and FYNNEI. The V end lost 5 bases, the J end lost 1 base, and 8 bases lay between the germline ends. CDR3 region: CASSPDSNYGYTF. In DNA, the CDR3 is TGTGCCAGCAGTCCGGACAGTAACTATGGCTACACCTTC. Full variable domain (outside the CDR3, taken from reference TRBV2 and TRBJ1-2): EPEVTQTPSHQVTQMGQEVILRCVPISNHLYFYWYRQILGQKVEFLVSFYNNEISEKSEIFDDQFSVERPDGSNFTLKIRSTKLEDSAMYFCASSPDSNYGYTFGSGTRLTVV.

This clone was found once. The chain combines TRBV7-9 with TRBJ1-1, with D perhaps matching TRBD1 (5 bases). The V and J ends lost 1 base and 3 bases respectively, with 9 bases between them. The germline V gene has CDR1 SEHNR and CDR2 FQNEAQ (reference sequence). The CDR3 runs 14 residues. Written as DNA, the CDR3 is TGTGCCAGCAGCTTAGGTCGGGACTACACTGAAGCTTTCTTT. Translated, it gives CASSLGRDYTEAFF.

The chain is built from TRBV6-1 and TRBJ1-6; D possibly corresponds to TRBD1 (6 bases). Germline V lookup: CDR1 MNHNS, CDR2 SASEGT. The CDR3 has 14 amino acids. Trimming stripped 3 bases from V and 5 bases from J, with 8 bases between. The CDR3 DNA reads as TGTGCCAGCAGTGAGGGGGCAGATAATTCACCCCTCCACTTT. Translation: CASSEGADNSPLHF.

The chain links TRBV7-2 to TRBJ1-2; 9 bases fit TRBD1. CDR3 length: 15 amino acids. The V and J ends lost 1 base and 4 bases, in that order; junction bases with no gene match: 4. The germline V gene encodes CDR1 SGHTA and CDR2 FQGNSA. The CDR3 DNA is TGTGCCAGCAGCTTAGGACAGGGGGTTGGCTATGGCTACACCTTC. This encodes CASSLGQGVGYGYTF. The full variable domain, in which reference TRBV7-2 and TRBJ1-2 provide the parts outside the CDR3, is GAGVSQSPSNKVTEKGKDVELRCDPISGHTALYWYRQSLGQGLEFLIYFQGNSAPDKSGLPSDRFSAERTGGSVSTLTIQRTQQEDSAVYLCASSLGQGVGYGYTFGSGTRLTVV.

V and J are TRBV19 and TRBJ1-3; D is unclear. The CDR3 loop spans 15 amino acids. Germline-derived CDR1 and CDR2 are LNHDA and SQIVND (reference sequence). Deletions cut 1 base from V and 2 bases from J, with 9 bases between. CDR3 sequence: CASSIGGSTGNTIYF. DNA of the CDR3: TGTGCCAGTAGTATAGGTGGATCCACTGGAAACACCATATATTTT.

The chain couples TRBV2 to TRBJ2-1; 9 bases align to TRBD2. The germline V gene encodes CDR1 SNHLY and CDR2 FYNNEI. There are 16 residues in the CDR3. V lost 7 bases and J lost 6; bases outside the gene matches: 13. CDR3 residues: CASKVWGAGGPNEQFF. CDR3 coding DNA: TGTGCCAGCAAAGTGTGGGGGGCGGGAGGGCCCAATGAGCAGTTCTTC. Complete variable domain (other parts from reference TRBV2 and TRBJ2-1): EPEVTQTPSHQVTQMGQEVILRCVPISNHLYFYWYRQILGQKVEFLVSFYNNEISEKSEIFDDQFSVERPDGSNFTLKIRSTKLEDSAMYFCASKVWGAGGPNEQFFGPGTRLTVL.

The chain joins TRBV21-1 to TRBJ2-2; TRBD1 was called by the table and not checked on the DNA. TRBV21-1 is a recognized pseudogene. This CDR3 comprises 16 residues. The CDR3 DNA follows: TGTGCCAGCAGGAATGGAGAGACAGGGAACACCGGGGAGCTGTTTTTT. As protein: CASRNGETGNTGELFF.

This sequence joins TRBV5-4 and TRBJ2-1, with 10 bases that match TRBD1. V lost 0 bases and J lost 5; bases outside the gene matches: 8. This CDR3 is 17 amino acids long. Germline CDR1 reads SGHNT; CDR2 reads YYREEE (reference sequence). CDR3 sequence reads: CASSLGLDRGLDNEQFF. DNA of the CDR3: TGTGCCAGCAGCTTGGGTCTTGACAGGGGGCTGGACAATGAGCAGTTCTTC. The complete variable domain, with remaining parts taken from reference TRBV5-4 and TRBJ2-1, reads ETGVTQSPTHLIKTRGQQVTLRCSSQSGHNTVSWYQQALGQGPQFIFQYYREEENGRGNFPPRFSGLQFPNYSSELNVNALELDDSALYLCASSLGLDRGLDNEQFFGPGTRLTVL.

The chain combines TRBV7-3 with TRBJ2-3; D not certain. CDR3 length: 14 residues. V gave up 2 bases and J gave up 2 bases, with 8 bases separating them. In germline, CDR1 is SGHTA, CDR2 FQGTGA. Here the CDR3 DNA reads TGTGCCAGCAGCTTAGCCAGCACCACAGATACGCAGTATTTT. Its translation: CASSLASTTDTQYF.

As DNA, the CDR3 is TGTGCCAGCAGCCAGATAACAGGGGGCCCTGGAAACACCATATATTTT. Encoded protein: CASSQITGGPGNTIYF. The chain employs TRBV16 and TRBJ1-3, with 9 bases aligning to TRBD1. The CDR3 consists of 16 residues. J gave up 2 bases and V 3 bases, and 5 bases lay outside the gene matches. The germline CDR1 and CDR2 sequences are KGHSY and FQNENV. The full variable domain, completed using reference TRBV16 and TRBJ1-3, is GEEVAQTPKHLVRGEGQKAKLYCAPIKGHSYVFWYQQVLKNEFKFLISFQNENVFDETGMPKERFSAKCLPNSPCSLEIQATKLEDSAVYFCASSQITGGPGNTIYFGEGSWLTVV.

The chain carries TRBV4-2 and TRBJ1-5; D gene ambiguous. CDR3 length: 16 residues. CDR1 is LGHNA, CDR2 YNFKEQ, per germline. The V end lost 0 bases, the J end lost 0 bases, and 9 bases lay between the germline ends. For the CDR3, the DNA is TGTGCCAGCAGCCAAGATCTTGGAAATAGCAATCAGCCCCAGCATTTT. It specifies CASSQDLGNSNQPQHF.

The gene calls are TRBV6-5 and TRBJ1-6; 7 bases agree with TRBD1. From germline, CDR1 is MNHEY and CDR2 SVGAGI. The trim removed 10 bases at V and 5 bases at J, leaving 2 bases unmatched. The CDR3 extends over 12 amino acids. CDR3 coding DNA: TGTGCCACCGGGACAGATAATTCACCCCTCCACTTT. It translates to CATGTDNSPLHF.

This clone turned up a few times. The CDR3 bases are TGCGCCAGCAGCTTCGAGCTCGGAACCCAAGAGACCCAGTACTTC. It translates to CASSFELGTQETQYF. This chain uses TRBV5-1 with TRBJ2-5, with unresolved D. Looked up from germline, CDR1 is SGHRS and CDR2 is YFSETQ. CDR3 length: 15 residues. Trimming took off 2 bases at V and 1 base at J, with 12 bases between the two ends.

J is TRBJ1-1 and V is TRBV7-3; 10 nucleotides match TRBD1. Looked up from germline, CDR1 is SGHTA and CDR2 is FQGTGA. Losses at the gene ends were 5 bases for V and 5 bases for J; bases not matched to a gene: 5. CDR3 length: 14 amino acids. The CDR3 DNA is TGTGCCAGCAGCGCCGGACAGGGGGGGACTGAAGCTTTCTTT. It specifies CASSAGQGGTEAFF.

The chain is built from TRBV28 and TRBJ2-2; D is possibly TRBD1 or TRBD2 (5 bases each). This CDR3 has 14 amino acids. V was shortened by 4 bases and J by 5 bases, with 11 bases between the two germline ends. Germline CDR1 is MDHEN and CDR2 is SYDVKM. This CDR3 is CASSSGTVTGELFF. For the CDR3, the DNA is TGTGCCAGCAGTTCCGGGACGGTGACCGGGGAGCTGTTTTTT.

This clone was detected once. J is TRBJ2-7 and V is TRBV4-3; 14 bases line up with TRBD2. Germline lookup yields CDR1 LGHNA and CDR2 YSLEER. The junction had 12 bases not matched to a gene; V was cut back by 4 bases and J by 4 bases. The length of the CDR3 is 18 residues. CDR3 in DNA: TGCGCCAGCAGCCTAAACACCGGGACTAGCGGGAGTAGTTACGAGCAGTACTTC. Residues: CASSLNTGTSGSSYEQYF.